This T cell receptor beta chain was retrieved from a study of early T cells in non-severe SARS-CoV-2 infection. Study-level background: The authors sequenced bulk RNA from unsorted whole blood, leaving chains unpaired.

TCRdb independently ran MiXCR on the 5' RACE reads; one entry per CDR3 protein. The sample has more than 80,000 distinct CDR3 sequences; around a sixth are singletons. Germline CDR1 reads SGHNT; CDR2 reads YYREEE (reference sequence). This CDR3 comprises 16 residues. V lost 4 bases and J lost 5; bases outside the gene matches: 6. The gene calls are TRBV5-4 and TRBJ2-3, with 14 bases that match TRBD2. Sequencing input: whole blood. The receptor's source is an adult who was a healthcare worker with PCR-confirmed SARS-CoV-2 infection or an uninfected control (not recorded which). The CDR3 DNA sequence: TGTGCCAGCAGCAGAGGACTAGCGGGAGGTATAGATACGCAGTATTTT. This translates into CASSRGLAGGIDTQYF.